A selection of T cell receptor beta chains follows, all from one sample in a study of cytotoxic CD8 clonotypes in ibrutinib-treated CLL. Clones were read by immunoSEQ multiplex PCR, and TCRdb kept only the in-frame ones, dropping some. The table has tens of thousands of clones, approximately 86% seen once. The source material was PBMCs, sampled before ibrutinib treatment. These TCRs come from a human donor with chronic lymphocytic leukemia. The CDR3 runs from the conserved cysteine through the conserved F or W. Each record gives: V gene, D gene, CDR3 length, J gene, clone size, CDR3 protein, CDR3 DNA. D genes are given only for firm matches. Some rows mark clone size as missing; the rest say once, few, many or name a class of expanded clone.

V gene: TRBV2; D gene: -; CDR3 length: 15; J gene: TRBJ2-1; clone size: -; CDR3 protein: CASSDLWERLNEQFF; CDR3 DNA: TGTGCCAGCAGTGATCTGTGGGAGAGGTTGAATGAGCAGTTCTTC
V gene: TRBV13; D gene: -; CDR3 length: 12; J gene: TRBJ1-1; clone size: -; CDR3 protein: CASSPPATEAFF; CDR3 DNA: TGTGCCAGCAGCCCCCCGGCCACTGAAGCTTTCTTT
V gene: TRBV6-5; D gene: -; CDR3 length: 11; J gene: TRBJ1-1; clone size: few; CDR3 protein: CASSQQGSAFF; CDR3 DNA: TGTGCCAGCAGCCAACAGGGTAGCGCTTTCTTT
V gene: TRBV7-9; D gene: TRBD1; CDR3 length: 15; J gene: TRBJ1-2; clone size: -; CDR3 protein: CASSSEGGDSYGYTF; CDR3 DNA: TGTGCCAGCAGCTCGGAGGGTGGGGACAGCTATGGCTACACCTTC
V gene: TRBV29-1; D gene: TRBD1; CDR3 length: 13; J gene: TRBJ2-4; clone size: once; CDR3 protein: CSVDGQGMNIQYF; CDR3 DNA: TGCAGCGTTGACGGACAGGGGATGAACATTCAGTACTTC
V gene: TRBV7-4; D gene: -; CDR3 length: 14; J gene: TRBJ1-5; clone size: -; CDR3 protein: CASSSLVEIQPQHF; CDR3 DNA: TGTGCCAGCAGCTCGCTGGTGGAAATTCAGCCCCAGCATTTT
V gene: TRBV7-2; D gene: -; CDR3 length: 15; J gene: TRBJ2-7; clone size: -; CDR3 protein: CASSLYQVNSYEQYF; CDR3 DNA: TGTGCCAGCAGCTTATATCAGGTCAACTCCTACGAGCAGTACTTC
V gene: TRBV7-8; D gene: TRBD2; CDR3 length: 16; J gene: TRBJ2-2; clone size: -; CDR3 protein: CASSLGLAGETGELFF; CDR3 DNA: TGTGCCAGCAGCTTGGGGCTAGCGGGAGAGACCGGGGAGCTGTTTTTT
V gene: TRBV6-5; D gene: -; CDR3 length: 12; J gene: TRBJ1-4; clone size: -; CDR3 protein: CAVQATNEKLFF; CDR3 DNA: TGTGCCGTACAGGCTACTAATGAAAAACTGTTTTTT
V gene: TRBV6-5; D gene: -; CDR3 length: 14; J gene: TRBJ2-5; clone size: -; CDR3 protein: CASSYDQGRKTQYF; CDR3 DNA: TGTGCCAGCAGTTACGACCAGGGAAGGAAGACCCAGTACTTC
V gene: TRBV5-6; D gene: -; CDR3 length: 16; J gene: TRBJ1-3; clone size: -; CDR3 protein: CASSLAPLGRGNTIYF; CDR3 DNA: TGTGCCAGCAGCTTGGCCCCTTTGGGGAGAGGAAACACCATATATTTT
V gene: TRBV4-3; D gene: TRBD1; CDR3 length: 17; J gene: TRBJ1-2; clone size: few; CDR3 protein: CASSHDRVSLSNYGYTF; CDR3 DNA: TGCGCCAGCAGTCACGACAGGGTATCTCTTTCTAACTATGGCTACACCTTC
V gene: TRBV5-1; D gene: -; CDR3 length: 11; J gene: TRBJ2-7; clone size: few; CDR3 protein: CASSLGYEQYF; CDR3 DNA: TGCGCCAGCAGCTTGGGGTACGAGCAGTACTTC
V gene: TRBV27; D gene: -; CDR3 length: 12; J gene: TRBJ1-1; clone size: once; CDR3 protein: CASSLGGLEAFF; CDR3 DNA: TGTGCCAGCAGTTTAGGAGGGTTGGAAGCTTTCTTT
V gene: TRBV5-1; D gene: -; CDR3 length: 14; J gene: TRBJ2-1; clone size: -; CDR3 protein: CASSPTADGLGQFF; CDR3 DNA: TGCGCCAGCAGTCCGACGGCGGACGGGCTAGGGCAGTTCTTC
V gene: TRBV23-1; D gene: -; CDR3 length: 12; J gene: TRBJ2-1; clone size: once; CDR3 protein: CELIRGYNEQFF; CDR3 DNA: TGCGAACTAATCCGCGGGTACAATGAGCAGTTCTTC
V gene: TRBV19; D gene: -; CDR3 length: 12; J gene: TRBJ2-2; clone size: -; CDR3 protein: CASHPGTGELFF; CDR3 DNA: TGTGCCAGTCACCCGGGCACCGGGGAGCTGTTTTTT
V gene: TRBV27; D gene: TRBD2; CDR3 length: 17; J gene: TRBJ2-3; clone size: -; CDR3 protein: CASSPGTSGSPADTQYF; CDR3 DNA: TGTGCCAGCAGTCCTGGGACTAGCGGGAGCCCCGCAGATACGCAGTATTTT
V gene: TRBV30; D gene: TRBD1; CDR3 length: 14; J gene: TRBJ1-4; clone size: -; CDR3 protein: CAWGTGGSNEKLFF; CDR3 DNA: TGTGCTTGGGGGACAGGGGGCTCCAATGAAAAACTGTTTTTT
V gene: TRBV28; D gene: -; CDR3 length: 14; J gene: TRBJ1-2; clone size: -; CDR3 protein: CASSPEEGYGGYTF; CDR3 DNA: TGTGCCAGCAGTCCCGAAGAGGGGTACGGTGGCTACACCTTC
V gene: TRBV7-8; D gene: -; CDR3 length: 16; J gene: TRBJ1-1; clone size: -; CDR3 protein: CASSPKVQVSNTEAFF; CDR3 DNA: TGTGCCAGCAGCCCCAAAGTGCAGGTTTCGAACACTGAAGCTTTCTTT
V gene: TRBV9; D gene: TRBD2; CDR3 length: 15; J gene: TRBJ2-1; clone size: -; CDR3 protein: CASSERQREGTEQFF; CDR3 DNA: TGTGCCAGCAGCGAACGTCAGCGGGAGGGAACTGAGCAGTTCTTC
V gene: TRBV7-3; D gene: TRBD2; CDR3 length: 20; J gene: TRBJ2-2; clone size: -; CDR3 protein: CASSSTTGVAGGRATGELFF; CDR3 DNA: TGTGCCAGCAGCTCAACCACAGGAGTAGCGGGAGGCCGGGCCACCGGGGAGCTGTTTTTT
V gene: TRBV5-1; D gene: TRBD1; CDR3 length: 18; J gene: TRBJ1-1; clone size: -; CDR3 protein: CASSLAGTGQGMNTEAFF; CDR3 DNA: TGCGCCAGCAGCTTGGCCGGGACAGGGCAAGGCATGAACACTGAAGCTTTCTTT
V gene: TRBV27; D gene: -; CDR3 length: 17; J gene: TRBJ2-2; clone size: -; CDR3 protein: CASSLSAGLSETGELFF; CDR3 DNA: TGTGCCAGCAGTTTATCGGCGGGTTTAAGTGAAACCGGGGAGCTGTTTTTT
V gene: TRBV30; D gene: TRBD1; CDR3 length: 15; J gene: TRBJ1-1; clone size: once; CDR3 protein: CAWSAEPGTGGRAFF; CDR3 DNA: TGTGCCTGGAGTGCCGAGCCCGGGACAGGGGGTAGAGCTTTCTTT
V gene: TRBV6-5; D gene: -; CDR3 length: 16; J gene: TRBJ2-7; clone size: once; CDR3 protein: CASSLSTYIGAAEQYF; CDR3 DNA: TGTGCCAGCAGTTTATCCACATACATTGGAGCTGCCGAGCAGTACTTC
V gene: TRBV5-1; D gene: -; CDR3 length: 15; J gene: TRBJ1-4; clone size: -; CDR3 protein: CASSLATAEREKLFF; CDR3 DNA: TGCGCCAGCAGCTTGGCGACGGCCGAACGGGAAAAACTGTTTTTT
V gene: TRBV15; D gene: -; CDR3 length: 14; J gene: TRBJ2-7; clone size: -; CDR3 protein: CATSVGLGSYEQYF; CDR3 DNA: TGTGCCACCAGCGTGGGATTGGGGTCCTACGAGCAGTACTTC
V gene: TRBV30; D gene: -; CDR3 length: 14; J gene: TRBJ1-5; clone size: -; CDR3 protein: CAWSAGTGHQPQHF; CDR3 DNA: TGTGCCTGGAGTGCCGGGACGGGACATCAGCCCCAGCATTTT
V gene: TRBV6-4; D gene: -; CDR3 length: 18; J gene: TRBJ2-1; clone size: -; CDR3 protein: CASSSTLVASGTNNEQFF; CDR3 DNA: TGTGCCAGCAGCTCTACCCTTGTCGCCTCCGGGACGAACAATGAGCAGTTCTTC
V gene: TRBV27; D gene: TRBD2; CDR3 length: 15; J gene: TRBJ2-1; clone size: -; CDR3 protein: CASSGTSGAYNEQFF; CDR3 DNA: TGTGCCAGCAGCGGGACTAGCGGGGCCTACAATGAGCAGTTCTTC
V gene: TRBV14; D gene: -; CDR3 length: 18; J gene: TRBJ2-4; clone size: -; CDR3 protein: CASSQGGWGPPSENIQYF; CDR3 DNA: TGTGCCAGCAGCCAAGGGGGTTGGGGCCCCCCCTCAGAAAACATTCAGTACTTC
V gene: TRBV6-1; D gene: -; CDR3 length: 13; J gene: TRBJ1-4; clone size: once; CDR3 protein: CASAREYHEKLFF; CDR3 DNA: TGTGCCAGTGCCAGGGAATACCATGAAAAACTGTTTTTT
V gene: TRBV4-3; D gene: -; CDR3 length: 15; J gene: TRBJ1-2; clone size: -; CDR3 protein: CASSQAGQETDGYTF; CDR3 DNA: TGCGCCAGCAGCCAAGCCGGGCAGGAGACTGATGGCTACACCTTC
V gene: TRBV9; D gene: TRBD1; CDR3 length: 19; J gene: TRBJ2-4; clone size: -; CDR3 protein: CASSPPTGGGGIAKNIQYF; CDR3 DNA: TGTGCCAGCAGCCCACCTACAGGGGGCGGTGGGATAGCCAAAAACATTCAGTACTTC
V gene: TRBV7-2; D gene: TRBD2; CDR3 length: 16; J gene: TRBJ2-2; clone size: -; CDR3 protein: CASSFSGTSGGGELFF; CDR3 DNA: TGTGCCAGCAGCTTTTCCGGGACTAGCGGCGGAGGGGAGCTGTTTTTT
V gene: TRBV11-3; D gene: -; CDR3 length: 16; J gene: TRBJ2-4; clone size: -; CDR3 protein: CASSLRTGIAKNIQYF; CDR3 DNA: TGTGCCAGCAGCTTACGTACGGGAATAGCCAAAAACATTCAGTACTTC
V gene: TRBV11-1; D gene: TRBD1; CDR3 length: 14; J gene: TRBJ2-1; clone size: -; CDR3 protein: CASSPRQGIHEQFF; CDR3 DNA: TGTGCCAGCAGCCCGCGACAGGGGATCCATGAGCAGTTCTTC
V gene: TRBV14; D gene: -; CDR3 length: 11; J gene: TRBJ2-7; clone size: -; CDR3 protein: CASSRDIEQYF; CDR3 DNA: TGTGCCAGCAGCCGAGACATTGAGCAGTACTTC
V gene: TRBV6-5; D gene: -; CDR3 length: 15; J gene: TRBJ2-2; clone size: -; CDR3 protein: CASSYSISGTGELFF; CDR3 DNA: TGTGCCAGCAGTTACTCGATCTCGGGCACCGGGGAGCTGTTTTTT
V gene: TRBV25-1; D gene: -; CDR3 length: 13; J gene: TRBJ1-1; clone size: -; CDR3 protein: CASSVSMNTEAFF; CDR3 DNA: TGTGCCAGCAGTGTTTCCATGAACACTGAAGCTTTCTTT
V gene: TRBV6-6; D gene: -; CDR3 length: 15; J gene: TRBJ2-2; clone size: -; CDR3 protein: CASSLEGGETGELFF; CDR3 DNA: TGTGCCAGCAGTCTCGAGGGAGGAGAGACCGGGGAGCTGTTTTTT
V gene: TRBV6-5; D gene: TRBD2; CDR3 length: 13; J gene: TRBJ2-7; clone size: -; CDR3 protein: CASRTSGSYEQYF; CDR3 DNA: TGTGCCAGCAGGACTAGCGGGAGCTACGAGCAGTACTTC
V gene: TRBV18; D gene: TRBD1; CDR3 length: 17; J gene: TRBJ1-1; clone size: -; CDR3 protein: CASSSGTGKIMNTEAFF; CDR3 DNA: TGTGCCAGCTCAAGCGGGACAGGGAAGATCATGAACACTGAAGCTTTCTTT
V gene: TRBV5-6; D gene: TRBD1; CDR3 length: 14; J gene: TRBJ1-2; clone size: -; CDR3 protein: CASSRLDRVDGYTF; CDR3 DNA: TGTGCCAGCAGCCGATTAGACAGGGTCGATGGCTACACCTTC
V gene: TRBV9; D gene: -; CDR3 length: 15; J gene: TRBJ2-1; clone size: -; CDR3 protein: CASSVEASDYNEQFF; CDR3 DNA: TGTGCCAGCAGCGTAGAGGCTAGCGACTACAATGAGCAGTTCTTC
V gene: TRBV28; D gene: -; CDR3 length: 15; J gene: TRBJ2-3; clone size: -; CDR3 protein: CASSLPGTRTDTQYF; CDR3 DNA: TGTGCCAGCAGTTTACCGGGAACCCGGACAGATACGCAGTATTTT
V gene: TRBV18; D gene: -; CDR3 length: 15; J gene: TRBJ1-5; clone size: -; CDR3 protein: CASSPGEAVHQPQHF; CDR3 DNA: TGTGCCAGCTCACCGGGGGAGGCAGTTCATCAGCCCCAGCATTTT
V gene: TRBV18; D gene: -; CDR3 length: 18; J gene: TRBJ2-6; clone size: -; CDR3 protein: CASSPPPGRDSGANVLTF; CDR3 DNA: TGTGCCAGCTCACCACCCCCGGGACGGGACTCTGGGGCCAACGTCCTGACTTTC
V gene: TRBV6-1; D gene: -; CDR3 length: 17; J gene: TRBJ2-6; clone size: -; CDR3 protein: CASSEGSPVTGANVLTF; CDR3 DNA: TGTGCCAGCAGTGAAGGGTCCCCGGTAACTGGGGCCAACGTCCTGACTTTC
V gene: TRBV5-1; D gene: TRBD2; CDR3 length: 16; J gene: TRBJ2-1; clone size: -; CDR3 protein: CASSLAGGGSYNEQFF; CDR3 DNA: TGCGCCAGCAGCTTGGCGGGGGGTGGCTCCTACAATGAGCAGTTCTTC
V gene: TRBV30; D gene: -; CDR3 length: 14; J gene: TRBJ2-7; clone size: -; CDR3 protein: CAWSVGLLEIEQYF; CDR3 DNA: TGTGCCTGGAGTGTGGGACTCCTGGAGATCGAGCAGTACTTC